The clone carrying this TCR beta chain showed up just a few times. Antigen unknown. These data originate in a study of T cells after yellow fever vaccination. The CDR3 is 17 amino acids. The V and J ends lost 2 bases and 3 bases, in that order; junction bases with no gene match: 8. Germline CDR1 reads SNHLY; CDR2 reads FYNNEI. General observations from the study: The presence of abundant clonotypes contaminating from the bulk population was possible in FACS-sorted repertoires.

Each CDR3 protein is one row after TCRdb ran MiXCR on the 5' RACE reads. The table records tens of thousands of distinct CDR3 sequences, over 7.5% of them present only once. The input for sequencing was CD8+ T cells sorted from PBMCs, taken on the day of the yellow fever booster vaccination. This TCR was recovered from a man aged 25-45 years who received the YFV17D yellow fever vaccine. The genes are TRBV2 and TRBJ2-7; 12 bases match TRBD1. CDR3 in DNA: TGTGCCAGCAGTGAATGGGCTGGGACAGGGGGCTTCTACGAGCAGTACTTC. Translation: CASSEWAGTGGFYEQYF.